The entry that follows covers one T cell receptor (beta chain) sequence. Its antigen is currently not known. No base quality information exists; no much larger clone differs at one position. This sample is part of a study of blood T cell repertoires in COVID-19 (dated by TCRdb to the early 2020s). For context, the study as a whole: Samples covering the acute and convalescent phases of COVID-19 were provided by collaborators in the United States, Italy and Spain. The repertoires were released in a freely available public database meant as a resource for research on the immune response to SARS-CoV-2. The material from the prospective study consisted of cDNA or gDNA derived from T cells, B-cell-depleted T cells, or PBMCs. Subjects who had been exposed to COVID-19, were actively infected with it, or had recovered from it provided the deeply sampled blood TCRbeta repertoires that made up the dataset. Samples were obtained from the ongoing ImmuneRACE study (first 160 participants) and from some 1,200 subjects provided by 6 global collaborators. Where HLA class I and class II types were available, the types were taken from metadata supplied by the sample provider, not from assay-based typing. The sample metadata nearly always contained a de-identified subject ID, COVID-19 status, age in years and sex. What the authors observed across the whole study: The quantity of clinical and demographic metadata differed by source and by participant and was supplied without curation.

TCRbeta CDR3 regions were amplified from genomic DNA by means of the immunoSEQ Assay, a bias-controlled multiplex PCR. In the original analysis: The number of nucleated cells in each sample was estimated from the amplification of reference gene primers within the assay. To quantify the absolute abundance of each unique TCRbeta CDR3 rearrangement, sequence reads were collapsed and filtered. Productive Simpson clonality was computed per sample as the square root of Simpson's diversity index over productive rearrangements. TCRdb limited this immuneACCESS table to in-frame rearrangements with V and J called. A share of clones is missing; checked studies link under half to unresolved V genes, and the rest is unexplained. For V, J and clone size, that table is used; D and trimming come from the DNA. Present in this sample are around 100,000 clones, approximately 85% of which were seen just once. The ten largest account for 5% to 6% of the sample.

From the cysteine through the phenylalanine, the CDR3 covers 18 amino acids. Only the CDR3 DNA is retained, 54 bases long and in frame from the first base. V drops 0 bases and J drops 0 bases, leaving 16 bases in between. CDR1 and CDR2, looked up from the germline V gene, are SGDLS and YYNGEE. In Seattle, one collaborating source enrolled patients while the infection was active and tracked those patients longitudinally over the course of disease. Whole blood was collected in K2EDTA tubes by collaborating institutions according to the institutions' own protocols. Collaborator samples were shipped for TCRbeta analysis as frozen whole blood, isolated PBMCs, or DNA extracted from either sample type.

The sequence links TRBV9 to TRBJ1-3, with the D gene not confidently named. The receptor comes from a woman in her fifties or sixties with COVID-19, enrolled during active disease. The sequenced sample was peripheral blood. This receptor carries the CDR3 CASSVGSPLRYSGNTIYF. The DNA reads TGTGCCAGCAGCGTAGGGTCCCCCCTGAGATACTCTGGAAACACCATATATTTT.